There are a few counts of the clone carrying this T cell receptor beta chain. This sample was included in a study of human T cells and chemical hapten exposure. The time point: patch test 1, 2 weeks after DPC sensitization. Treatment in this sample: therapeutic diphenylcyclopropenone sensitization with weekly scalp DPC. TCRdb called the RACE reads again in MiXCR, with one record for every CDR3 protein. The table records more than 100,000 distinct CDR3 sequences, approximately 13% of them present only once. The sequencing used whole blood, collected in connection with sensitization to the hapten diphenylcyclopropenone (DPC). The source is a man younger than 35 with alopecia areata. Some clones in this sample may be carry-over from other donors' samples.

The CDR3 loop reads CASKPTGKNEQYF. The DNA of the CDR3 is TGCGCCAGCAAACCGACAGGGAAAAACGAGCAGTACTTC. The rearrangement joins TRBV5-1 to TRBJ2-7; TRBD1 agrees at 7 bases. Germline CDR1 and CDR2: SGHRS and YFSETQ. With 6 bases clipped from V and 5 bases from J, the junction kept 8 bases outside the gene matches. This CDR3 spans 13 amino acids.